Each of the 29 T cell receptor beta chains below was sequenced from the same sample in a study of early T cells in non-severe SARS-CoV-2 infection. TCRdb analysed the 5' RACE reads with MiXCR anew, one entry per CDR3 protein. The table records approximately 50,000 distinct CDR3 sequences, about 9.3% of them present only once. Sequencing was performed on whole blood. The receptors were gathered from an adult who was a healthcare worker with PCR-confirmed SARS-CoV-2 infection or an uninfected control (not recorded which).

The V gene is TRBV18, the J gene TRBJ2-2; 14 bases match TRBD2. The CDR3 covers 20 residues. Germline V CDR1 and CDR2: KGHSH, LQKENI. Trimming cost V 1 base and J 3 bases; bases outside gene matches: 10. The CDR3 DNA follows: TGTGCCAGCTCACCACTACCCGGGACTAGCGGGAGCGGGGACACCGGGGAGCTGTTTTTT. It translates to CASSPLPGTSGSGDTGELFF.

The V gene is TRBV29-1, the J gene TRBJ2-7, with D possibly being TRBD1 (6 bases). V was cut by 4 bases and J by 2 bases, with 9 bases left in between. This CDR3 has 12 residues. The germline V gene encodes CDR1 SQVTM and CDR2 ANQGSEA. The CDR3: CSVATGTYEQYF. The CDR3 DNA follows: TGCAGCGTTGCTACAGGGACCTACGAGCAGTACTTC.

This clonotype was picked up many times. This rearrangement joins TRBV7-9 to TRBJ2-2; 11 nucleotides match TRBD2. Germline CDR1 and CDR2: SEHNR and FQNEAQ (reference sequence). This CDR3 has 17 residues. V shed 2 bases and J 4 bases; nucleotides not matched to a gene: 6. The CDR3 region has the DNA TGTGCCAGCAGCTTACCCCGACTAGCGGGATCCACCGGGGAGCTGTTTTTT. Translation gives CASSLPRLAGSTGELFF.

The sample holds many counts of this clonotype. The chain is built from TRBV29-1 and TRBJ2-2; 12 bases match TRBD2. V gave up 5 bases and J gave up 0 bases; unmatched junction bases: 10. Germline CDR1 and CDR2: SQVTM and ANQGSEA. This CDR3 spans 18 amino acids. CDR3 sequence: CSVSAGTSGLSNTGELFF. Written as DNA, the CDR3 is TGCAGCGTTTCCGCCGGGACTAGCGGGCTCTCGAACACCGGGGAGCTGTTTTTT.

This clonotype was picked up many times. At one end the junction does not follow the germline gene, possibly because of a read error. This chain connects TRBV11-2 to TRBJ2-2; D remains unclear. The CDR3 has 13 amino acids. Germline loops: CDR1 SGHAT, CDR2 FQNNGV. This chain's CDR3 is CASSLENSGELFF. CDR3 sequence (DNA): TGTGCCAGCAGCCTAGAGAACTCCGGGGAGCTGTTTTTT.

The chain is built from TRBV11-2 and TRBJ1-1; 9 nucleotides match TRBD1. The CDR3 spans 17 residues. The V segment lost 2 bases and the J segment 5 bases; nucleotides outside the gene matches: 12. Germline CDR1 reads SGHAT; CDR2 reads FQNNGV. In DNA, the CDR3 is TGTGCCAGCAGCTTATCAAGAACCAGGACAGGGGTGACTGAAGCTTTCTTT. It specifies CASSLSRTRTGVTEAFF.

This clonotype was counted many times. V gene TRBV6-5 combines with J gene TRBJ1-5, with 7 positions matching TRBD1. J gave up 1 base and V 6 bases, and 6 bases lay outside the gene matches. Germline V gene data show CDR1 as MNHEY and CDR2 as SVGAGI. CDR3 size: 15 residues. The CDR3 loop is CASSRTGASNQPQHF. The CDR3 coding sequence is TGTGCCAGCAGCCGAACAGGGGCGAGCAATCAGCCCCAGCATTTT.

This clonotype was recorded many times. This rearrangement joins TRBV6-5 to TRBJ1-1; the match to TRBD1 covers 7 bases. The CDR3 contains 17 residues. The V and J ends lost 6 bases and 2 bases, in that order; junction bases with no gene match: 15. Germline V lookup: CDR1 MNHEY, CDR2 SVGAGI. The CDR3 sequence: CASSSYSTGWVNTEAFF. The CDR3 coding sequence is TGTGCCAGCAGCTCATATTCGACAGGGTGGGTCAACACTGAAGCTTTCTTT.

Ten or more counts support this clonotype. The chain joins TRBV10-2 to TRBJ1-3; 8 positions match TRBD1. V trimming: 6 bases; J trimming: 4 bases; junction bases outside the gene matches: 5. From germline, CDR1 is WSHSY and CDR2 SAAADI. The CDR3 has 14 amino acids. CDR3 loop: CASRGRTGGNTIYF. In nucleotides, the CDR3 is TGCGCCAGCAGAGGACGGACAGGGGGAAACACCATATATTTT.

This clonotype has a count of ten or more. The chain is built from TRBV28 and TRBJ1-4; 7 bases map to TRBD1. Trimming cost V 2 bases and J 8 bases; bases outside gene matches: 11. The CDR3 runs to 16 residues. From germline, CDR1 is MDHEN and CDR2 SYDVKM. This chain's CDR3 is CASSLEGAPFKEKLFF. The DNA of the CDR3 is TGTGCCAGCAGTTTAGAGGGGGCGCCGTTTAAGGAAAAACTGTTTTTT.

This clonotype was seen a handful of times. V gene TRBV6-1 combines with J gene TRBJ2-7, with TRBD1 matching 8 bases. V was pared by 5 bases and J by 5 bases, with 14 bases of the junction left unmatched. The germline V gene encodes CDR1 MNHNS and CDR2 SASEGT. This CDR3 comprises 16 residues. The CDR3 region is CASSPRFGQGGHEQYF. CDR3 DNA: TGTGCCAGCAGTCCCAGGTTTGGACAGGGTGGACACGAGCAGTACTTC.

This clonotype was counted between two and nine times. This chain connects TRBV5-1 to TRBJ2-3, with 8 bases identical to TRBD2. Germline lookup yields CDR1 SGHRS and CDR2 YFSETQ. The CDR3 length is 14 residues. V shed 6 bases and J 2 bases; nucleotides not matched to a gene: 5. The CDR3 is CASTGGTYTDTQYF. CDR3 nucleotide sequence: TGCGCCAGCACGGGGGGGACATACACAGATACGCAGTATTTT.

A few counts support this clonotype. The chain has TRBV6-5 and TRBJ2-1; D gene uncertain. This CDR3 spans 15 amino acids. Germline V gene sequence: CDR1 MNHEY, CDR2 SVGAGI. V dropped 6 bases and J dropped 3 bases, with 15 bases sitting between them. CDR3 DNA sequence: TGTGCCAGCAGAGTACATGGCCCAAGCTACAATGAGCAGTTCTTC. Amino acids: CASRVHGPSYNEQFF.

This clonotype came up a few times. This rearrangement joins TRBV4-1 to TRBJ2-5; no reliable D call. Trimming cost V 2 bases and J 1 base, with 14 bases left between them. The germline CDR1 and CDR2 sequences are MGHRA and YSYEKL. The CDR3 extends over 16 amino acids. The CDR3 coding sequence is TGCGCCAGCAGCCAACCCACGGACGGAAGCCAAGAGACCCAGTACTTC. This translates into CASSQPTDGSQETQYF.

This clonotype appeared many times. The chain combines TRBV7-6 with TRBJ2-5; D is ambiguous. Trimming removed 5 bases from V and 1 base from J, with 8 bases in between. Germline CDR1 and CDR2: SGHVS and FNYEAQ. The CDR3 extends over 13 amino acids. For the CDR3, the DNA is TGTGCCAGCAGCATTGACACCCAAGAGACCCAGTACTTC. It translates to CASSIDTQETQYF.

V gene TRBV6-6 combines with J gene TRBJ1-2, with D perhaps matching TRBD1 (6 bases). The CDR3 is 18 amino acids. With 2 bases removed from V and 0 bases from J, the gap between germline ends came to 19 bases. Germline values: CDR1 MNHNY, CDR2 SVGAGI (reference sequence). CDR3 amino acids: CASSYLNLGTTSNYGYTF. The CDR3 DNA sequence: TGTGCCAGCAGTTACCTCAACCTTGGGACAACCTCTAACTATGGCTACACCTTC.

In its sample, this clonotype was seen many times. The chain links TRBV10-2 to TRBJ2-1; 8 bases agree with TRBD2. J was trimmed by 9 bases and V by 7 bases; bases with no gene match: 14. There are 15 residues in the CDR3. Germline CDR1 and CDR2: WSHSY and SAAADI. CDR3 coding DNA: TGCGCCAGCAACCAACTAGCGGCTTATCGTAGTGAGCAGTTCTTC. Its translation is CASNQLAAYRSEQFF.

A note on this clonotype: This may be a read error, as it is one base from a much larger clone. The CDR3 here is CASSLAEETQYF. The CDR3 region has the DNA TGTGCCAGCAGCTTAGCGGAAGAGACCCAGTACTTC. This rearrangement joins TRBV11-1 to TRBJ2-5; no definite D call. The CDR3 has 12 amino acids. The germline V gene encodes CDR1 SGHAT and CDR2 FQDESV (reference sequence). Trimming stripped 0 bases from V and 3 bases from J, with 2 bases between. Using reference TRBV11-1 and TRBJ2-5 for the parts outside the CDR3, the full variable domain is EAEVAQSPRYKITEKSQAVAFWCDPISGHATLYWYRQILGQGPELLVQFQDESVVDDSQLPKDRFSAERLKGVDSTLKIQPAELGDSAMYLCASSLAEETQYFGPGTRLLVL.

This rearrangement joins TRBV12-3 or TRBV12-4 to TRBJ2-2, with D maybe TRBD2 (6 bases). Trimming removed 5 bases from V and 7 bases from J, with 26 bases in between. This CDR3 comprises 18 residues. The CDR3 loop is CASSLRLSGVIRNGELFF. In DNA, the CDR3 is TGTGCCAGCAGTCTCCGACTCTCGGGGGTTATACGGAACGGGGAGCTGTTTTTT.

This clonotype was detected ten times or more. This rearrangement joins TRBV29-1 to TRBJ2-1; 11 bases are shared with TRBD1. The CDR3 contains 13 residues. In germline, CDR1 is SQVTM, CDR2 ANQGSEA. With V trimmed by 7 bases and J by 4 bases, 3 bases remained unmatched. The CDR3 region is CSAGQGAYNEQFF. CDR3 nucleotide sequence: TGCAGCGCCGGACAGGGGGCTTACAATGAGCAGTTCTTC.

This clonotype occurred many times. This sequence joins TRBV25-1 and TRBJ2-7; 8 bases are shared with TRBD1. CDR3 length equals 15 residues. After removal of 2 bases from V and 2 bases from J, the junction contained 5 bases not matched to a gene. Germline-derived CDR1 and CDR2 are MGHDK and SYGVNS. CDR3 DNA sequence: TGTGCCAGCAGTGAAATGACAGGGGTCCCCTACGAGCAGTACTTC. Protein sequence: CASSEMTGVPYEQYF.

A few counts support this clonotype. The chain couples TRBV27 to TRBJ1-2, with D hard to call. Germline assignment: CDR1 MNHEY and CDR2 SMNVEV (reference sequence). There are 15 residues in the CDR3. V dropped 3 bases and J dropped 8 bases, with 19 bases sitting between them. The CDR3 nucleotides are TGTGCCAGCAGTTTTAGTTCTTTTCGGGTAGGCGGCTACACCTTC. Its translation is CASSFSSFRVGGYTF.

This clonotype has a count of ten or more. V gene TRBV12-3 or TRBV12-4 combines with J gene TRBJ2-7; 13 bases fit TRBD2. The V and J ends lost 6 bases and 1 base, in that order; junction bases with no gene match: 9. This CDR3 is built from 17 residues. The CDR3 sequence: CASSTKEGLAGSYEQYF. The CDR3 region has the DNA TGTGCCAGCAGCACAAAGGAGGGACTAGCGGGATCCTACGAGCAGTACTTC.

This clonotype was seen repeatedly, ten times or more. The CDR3 nucleotides read TGCGCCAGTGACCCCGGGTCCTACGAGCAGTACTTC. Encoded protein: CASDPGSYEQYF. The chain uses TRBV10-2 and TRBJ2-7; D call uncertain. V lost 9 bases and J lost 1, with 10 bases in between. The CDR3 has 12 residues. Germline loops: CDR1 WSHSY, CDR2 SAAADI.

This clonotype was observed at least ten times. The rearrangement links TRBV20-1 to TRBJ1-5; D is unresolved. The CDR3 sequence is 13 residues long. Looked up from germline, CDR1 is DFQATT and CDR2 is SNEGSKA (reference sequence). V lost 5 bases to trimming and J lost 4 bases, with 12 bases between them. The CDR3 sequence is CSAFLGGNQPQHF. CDR3 sequence (DNA): TGCAGTGCTTTTCTGGGAGGGAATCAGCCCCAGCATTTT.

This clonotype was seen a few times. The V call is TRBV9, the J call TRBJ2-3; 9 positions agree with TRBD1. The CDR3 consists of 15 residues. The germline V gene has CDR1 SGDLS and CDR2 YYNGEE. Unmatched junction bases numbered 8, after V lost 4 bases and J lost 5 bases. CDR3 in amino acids: CASSPGTGLQDTQYF. The DNA of the CDR3 is TGTGCCAGCAGCCCCGGGACAGGGCTGCAAGATACGCAGTATTTT. Combining the CDR3 with reference TRBV9 and TRBJ2-3 gives the whole variable domain DSGVTQTPKHLITATGQRVTLRCSPRSGDLSVYWYQQSLDQGLQFLIQYYNGEERAKGNILERFSAQQFPDLHSELNLSSLELGDSALYFCASSPGTGLQDTQYFGPGTRLTVL.

This clonotype was recorded a few times. CDR3: CASKTGDSTDTQYF. The DNA of the CDR3 is TGTGCCAGCAAAACGGGGGACAGCACAGATACGCAGTATTTT. The chain couples TRBV6-5 to TRBJ2-3, with D tentatively TRBD2 (6 bases). The CDR3 length is 14 residues. Trimming removed 7 bases at V and 0 bases at J, with 11 bases between. CDR1 is MNHEY, CDR2 SVGAGI, per germline.

In its sample, this clonotype was seen many times. The chain combines TRBV7-6 with TRBJ1-6; 9 bases are a match to TRBD1. The trim removed 2 bases at V and 10 bases at J, leaving 6 bases unmatched. The CDR3 is made up of 15 amino acids. Germline V gene sequence: CDR1 SGHVS, CDR2 FNYEAQ. CDR3 coding DNA: TGTGCCAGCAGCTTATTCAGGGACAGGGCCTCACCCCTCCACTTT. It yields the protein CASSLFRDRASPLHF.

This clonotype has a count of ten or more. V is TRBV11-2 and J is TRBJ2-1, with 7 bases aligning to TRBD2. CDR1 is SGHAT, CDR2 FQNNGV, per germline. The V gene end was trimmed by 1 base and the J gene end by 2 bases; junction bases not matched to a gene: 5. This CDR3 is built from 16 residues. Here the CDR3 DNA reads TGTGCCAGCAGCTTAGGGGACTACCCAGCCTACAATGAGCAGTTCTTC. Encoded protein: CASSLGDYPAYNEQFF.